This entry lists 16 T cell receptor beta chains sequenced from one sample in a study of control samples from healthy donors and cancer patients. Clones were read by immunoSEQ multiplex PCR, and TCRdb kept only the in-frame ones, dropping some. Of about 59,000 clones in the sample, roughly 90% are singletons; the top ten hold around 1.7%. Sequencing input: PBMCs. The receptor source for this set is a man aged 35-49 years with colorectal cancer.

The rearrangement uses TRBV2 and TRBJ2-7; possibly TRBD1 for D (6 bases). V was pared by 5 bases and J by 4 bases, with 18 bases between. Germline assignment: CDR1 SNHLY and CDR2 FYNNEI. CDR3 length: 15 residues. The CDR3 region is CASSSWTAQGYEQYF. The CDR3 nucleotides are TGTGCCAGCAGTAGTTGGACAGCCCAGGGTTACGAGCAGTACTTC.

The chain carries TRBV6-5 and TRBJ2-7; no clear D gene. The CDR3 is made up of 13 amino acids. Trimming took 0 bases from V and 6 from J, leaving 9 bases between them. Germline V gene data show CDR1 as MNHEY and CDR2 as SVGAGI. This CDR3 reads CASSYSMDGEQYF. The CDR3, as DNA: TGTGCCAGCAGTTACTCGATGGATGGCGAGCAGTACTTC.

This sequence joins TRBV5-4 and TRBJ2-1, with D tentatively TRBD1 (6 bases). V lost 2 bases and J lost 8, with 8 bases in between. The CDR3 totals 12 residues. The germline CDR1 and CDR2 sequences are SGHNT and YYREEE (reference sequence). As DNA, the CDR3 is TGTGCCAGCAGCTTCACAGGGTATGAGCAGTTCTTC. Its protein product is CASSFTGYEQFF.

The V call is TRBV3-1 (or the pseudogene TRBV3-2), the J call TRBJ2-3; 10 nucleotides agree with TRBD2. Germline CDR1 and CDR2: LGHDT and YNNKEL (reference sequence). Trimming took 2 bases from V and 9 from J; bases not matched to a gene: 20. CDR3 length equals 19 residues. DNA for the CDR3: TGTGCCAGCAGCCAACTGGCTAGCGGGGGAGGCCGCGGCCGTATGACGCAGTATTTT. Its translation: CASSQLASGGGRGRMTQYF.

This clone came up once. The gene calls are TRBV7-3 and TRBJ1-2; 7 nucleotides match TRBD1. V lost 0 bases and J lost 2; bases outside the gene matches: 9. Per germline, CDR1 SGHTA and CDR2 FQGTGA. The CDR3 consists of 17 residues. The CDR3 DNA follows: TGTGCCAGCAGCTTAACCCCCTTGACAGGGACAAACTATGGCTACACCTTC. Protein: CASSLTPLTGTNYGYTF.

The chain combines TRBV19 with TRBJ2-3, with D perhaps matching TRBD2 (6 bases). V shed 6 bases and J shed 5 bases, with 18 bases lying between them. The CDR3 is 15 residues long. The germline V gene has CDR1 LNHDA and CDR2 SQIVND (reference sequence). The CDR3 nucleotides are TGTGCCAGTAGACCGCGGGGTTTGATCTTAGATACGCAGTATTTT. It codes for CASRPRGLILDTQYF.

The chain recombines TRBV4-1 with TRBJ1-1, with TRBD1 identical over 9 bases. V lost 4 bases, J lost 3 bases, and 6 bases stayed unmatched. In germline, CDR1 is MGHRA, CDR2 YSYEKL. This CDR3 has 15 residues. CDR3 loop: CASSRTQGAHTEAFF. CDR3 DNA sequence: TGCGCCAGCAGCCGGACACAGGGGGCGCACACTGAAGCTTTCTTT.

This clone appeared a single time. The DNA is omitted, as the CDR3 cannot be located on it reliably, and the CDR3 follows TCRdb's listing. The rearrangement uses TRBV3-1 (or the pseudogene TRBV3-2) and TRBJ2-2; the table's TRBD1 call for D was not verified on the DNA. The germline gives CDR1 LGHDT, CDR2 YNNKEL (reference sequence). The CDR3 extends over 18 residues, inclusive of both ends. The chain's CDR3 is CASSPGVGQGAGTGELLF.

V and J are TRBV27 and TRBJ1-2; D gene uncertain. The germline V gene encodes CDR1 MNHEY and CDR2 SMNVEV (reference sequence). Trimming removed 3 bases at V and 8 bases at J, with 13 bases between. This CDR3 is built from 13 residues. CDR3 protein: CASSFSHTGGYTF. CDR3 nucleotide sequence: TGTGCCAGCAGTTTCTCCCACACCGGGGGCTACACCTTC.

The chain couples TRBV5-6 to TRBJ1-6, with 8 bases lining up with TRBD1. CDR1 is SGHDT and CDR2 is YYEEEE in the germline V gene. The CDR3 spans 15 residues. V dropped 1 base and J dropped 15; count of bases not matched to a gene: 12. The CDR3 region has the DNA TGTGCCAGCAGCTTGAGAGGACAGGGTCGGAAATACCTCCACTTT. Its translation is CASSLRGQGRKYLHF.

The chain joins TRBV29-1 to TRBJ1-1, with unresolved D. Per the germline V gene, CDR1 is SQVTM and CDR2 is ANQGSEA. Trimming cost V 6 bases and J 5 bases, with 16 bases left between them. The length of the CDR3 is 13 residues. The CDR3 coding sequence is TGCAGCGTCGTAAGTAGTGTCAGGACTGAAGCTTTCTTT. It is translated as CSVVSSVRTEAFF.

The chain uses TRBV2 and TRBJ2-2; 9 bases match TRBD1. The CDR3 extends over 14 amino acids. CDR1 SNHLY and CDR2 FYNNEI come from the germline V gene. J was trimmed by 6 bases and V by 7 bases; bases with no gene match: 6. The CDR3, as DNA: TGTGCCAGCACCGTAACAGGGGGCTCCGGGGAGCTGTTTTTT. Translating gives CASTVTGGSGELFF.

This chain uses TRBV27 with TRBJ2-1, with 10 nucleotides matching TRBD2. The germline CDR1 and CDR2 sequences are MNHEY and SMNVEV (reference sequence). Trimming cost V 4 bases and J 0 bases; bases outside gene matches: 6. This CDR3 has 17 residues. CDR3 bases: TGTGCCAGCAGTTCAAGACTAGCGGGCCTCTCCTACAATGAGCAGTTCTTC. Its protein is CASSSRLAGLSYNEQFF.

The V gene is TRBV5-6, the J gene TRBJ2-7; 7 bases fit TRBD1. The CDR3 length is 13 residues. The V segment lost 2 bases and the J segment 2 bases; nucleotides outside the gene matches: 1. Germline loops: CDR1 SGHDT, CDR2 YYEEEE. For the CDR3, the DNA is TGTGCCAGCAGCTTTGGACAGGCCTACGAGCAGTACTTC. Translation: CASSFGQAYEQYF.

This clone was seen more than once but under ten times. The chain combines TRBV7-7 with TRBJ1-3, with D hard to call. Germline CDR1 reads SSHAT; CDR2 reads FNYEAQ (reference sequence). The CDR3 covers 13 residues. Between the trimmed V and J ends, which lost 3 bases and 8 bases, there was a span of 11 bases. CDR3 nucleotides: TGTGCCAGCAGCTTGGCTCCGTCAGACACCATATATTTT. Its translation: CASSLAPSDTIYF.

The V gene is TRBV6-5, the J gene TRBJ1-5; 10 bases align to TRBD1. This CDR3 contains 15 residues. Losses at the gene ends were 6 bases for V and 2 bases for J; bases not matched to a gene: 4. Germline CDR1 MNHEY, CDR2 SVGAGI. CDR3 DNA: TGTGCCAGCAGGGGGGACAGGGGAGGCAATCAGCCCCAGCATTTT. Residues: CASRGDRGGNQPQHF.